This TCR beta chain originates from a study of blood T cell repertoires in COVID-19. Study information: Acute and convalescent COVID-19 specimens originated in the United States, Italy and Spain.

Repertoires were generated with immunoSEQ multiplex PCR, while TCRdb's copy carries only in-frame clones and drops some. The sample carries approximately 71,000 clones, roughly 84% recorded once. Trimming cost V 2 bases and J 0 bases, with 11 bases left between them. The CDR3 is 15 amino acids. Germline V lookup: CDR1 MDHEN, CDR2 SYDVKM. Material for sequencing was peripheral blood. The TCR was taken from a man aged 45-65 years with acute or convalescent COVID-19. The J gene is TRBJ2-7, the V gene TRBV28, with no clear D. CDR3 in DNA: TGTGCCAGCAGTTTAATCGACACCAGCTCCTACGAGCAGTACTTC. This codes for CASSLIDTSSYEQYF.